Shown below are 14 T cell receptor beta chains from a single sample sequenced in a study of T cell responses to AZD1222 COVID-19 vaccine. Measured with immunoSEQ multiplex PCR; TCRdb has only the in-frame clones, and not every one. There are about 210,000 clones in the sample; roughly 94% occur only once, and over 1.5% lies in the top ten. Sequencing was performed on peripheral blood, taken 28 days after the second dose of the MenACWY control vaccine. The source is an adult who received the MenACWY meningococcal vaccine as a control.

V usage is TRBV3-1 (or the pseudogene TRBV3-2) and J usage is TRBJ1-3; perhaps TRBD1 as D (5 bases). V was cut by 1 base and J by 4 bases, with 8 bases left in between. Germline V gene sequence: CDR1 LGHDT, CDR2 YNNKEL (reference sequence). This CDR3 has 14 residues. The CDR3 spells CASSQAGAGNTIYF. The CDR3 DNA is TGTGCCAGCAGCCAAGCTGGGGCAGGAAACACCATATATTTT.

V and J are TRBV6-5 and TRBJ1-5, with D tentatively TRBD1 (5 bases). The V gene lost 4 bases and the J gene lost 5 bases, with 18 bases spanning the gap. The CDR3 has 16 residues. The germline V gene encodes CDR1 MNHEY and CDR2 SVGAGI. The CDR3 spells CASSSLGGEGYQPQHF. CDR3 bases: TGTGCCAGCAGTTCCCTGGGGGGAGAGGGTTATCAGCCCCAGCATTTT.

The chain is built from TRBV5-1 and TRBJ1-1; 7 positions match TRBD1. CDR3 size: 13 residues. Germline V lookup: CDR1 SGHRS, CDR2 YFSETQ. J gave up 1 base and V 8 bases, and 5 bases lay outside the gene matches. The CDR3 sequence: CASTGDGNTEAFF. CDR3 DNA: TGCGCCAGTACAGGGGACGGGAACACTGAAGCTTTCTTT.

V and J are TRBV10-1 and TRBJ1-1, with 7 bases aligning to TRBD1. CDR1 and CDR2 from the germline V gene are WNHNN and SYGVQD (reference sequence). V lost 5 bases to trimming and J lost 1 base; unmatched junction nucleotides: 7. The CDR3 runs 15 residues. The CDR3 DNA follows: TGCGCCAGCAGTAAAAGGGACAGAACGAACACTGAAGCTTTCTTT. Protein sequence: CASSKRDRTNTEAFF.

Concerning this clone itself: Germline is not matched at one junction end, which may reflect a read error. This chain joins TRBV9 and TRBJ2-4; 9 bases map to TRBD1. The length of the CDR3 is 16 residues. From germline, CDR1 is SGDLS and CDR2 YYNGEE. CDR3 sequence reads: CAGSAGQGIAKNIQYF. CDR3 in DNA: TGTGCCGGCAGCGCCGGACAGGGGATAGCCAAAAACATTCAGTACTTC.

The chain couples TRBV29-1 to TRBJ2-3, with unresolved D. The CDR3 runs to 12 residues. V was clipped by 2 bases and J by 6 bases, with 9 bases between them. Germline lookup yields CDR1 SQVTM and CDR2 ANQGSEA. Here the CDR3 DNA reads TGCAGCGTTGAAAGGTATAAGGATACGCAGTATTTT. Its translation is CSVERYKDTQYF.

The gene calls are TRBV6-2 or TRBV6-3 and TRBJ2-7, with D possibly matching TRBD1 (6 bases). Germline loops: CDR1 MNHEY, CDR2 SVGEGT. V was shortened by 6 bases and J by 3 bases, with 12 bases between the two germline ends. The CDR3 runs to 13 residues. Here the CDR3 DNA reads TGTGCCAGCAGCTGGACAGTCCACTACGAGCAGTACTTC. This codes for CASSWTVHYEQYF.

The V gene is TRBV30, the J gene TRBJ2-5; perhaps D is TRBD1 or TRBD2 (5 bases each). V lost 3 bases, J lost 5 bases, and 13 bases lay in between. Germline assignment: CDR1 GTSNPN and CDR2 SVGIG (reference sequence). This CDR3 comprises 13 residues. The CDR3 bases are TGTGCCTGGAGCGCGCAGGGCGGGGAGACCCAGTACTTC. This encodes CAWSAQGGETQYF.

The rearrangement links TRBV5-1 to TRBJ2-3; no clear D gene. From germline, CDR1 is SGHRS and CDR2 YFSETQ. The CDR3 length is 15 residues. V was trimmed by 6 bases and J by 0 bases, leaving 14 bases between them. The CDR3 loop is CASTPQPLSTDTQYF. In DNA, the CDR3 is TGCGCCAGCACCCCGCAGCCTTTGAGCACAGATACGCAGTATTTT.

The chain joins TRBV9 to TRBJ2-1, with D maybe TRBD2 (6 bases). The V gene's germline CDR1 is SGDLS and CDR2 YYNGEE. Trimming removed 4 bases at V and 4 bases at J, with 21 bases between. The CDR3 runs to 17 residues. The CDR3 DNA follows: TGTGCCAGCAGCCTATCATTTAGCGGAGGGGTATACAATGAGCAGTTCTTC. This encodes CASSLSFSGGVYNEQFF.

This chain links TRBV19 with TRBJ1-2; D is possibly TRBD1 (5 bases). V was cut by 7 bases and J by 4 bases, with 19 bases left in between. Germline V lookup: CDR1 LNHDA, CDR2 SQIVND (reference sequence). The CDR3 consists of 15 residues. The CDR3 DNA is TGTGCCAGTATCTCGACAGCGTCGACTCCCTATGGCTACACCTTC. Its protein product is CASISTASTPYGYTF.

The chain uses TRBV7-6 and TRBJ2-2, with 7 nucleotides matching TRBD1. CDR1 is SGHVS, CDR2 FNYEAQ, per germline. The CDR3 runs to 17 residues. J gave up 0 bases and V 1 base, and 5 bases lay outside the gene matches. This chain's CDR3 is CASSLGSGTANTGELFF. CDR3 in DNA: TGTGCCAGCAGCTTAGGCTCCGGGACAGCGAACACCGGGGAGCTGTTTTTT.

The count of this clone is one. This sequence joins TRBV10-3 and TRBJ1-4; 10 positions agree with TRBD1. Unmatched junction bases numbered 3, after V lost 4 bases and J lost 7 bases. CDR3 length: 14 residues. The germline gives CDR1 ENHRY, CDR2 SYGVKD. The DNA of the CDR3 is TGTGCCATCAGTGTGGGGACAGGGGCTGAAAAACTGTTTTTT. Encoded protein: CAISVGTGAEKLFF.

V usage is TRBV11-1 and J usage is TRBJ2-7, with TRBD2 as a possible D gene (5 bases). The V end was cut by 5 bases, the J end by 5 bases, with 16 bases between. The CDR3 length is 14 residues. Germline values: CDR1 SGHAT, CDR2 FQDESV (reference sequence). This chain's CDR3 is CASSLWVSSDEQYF. In nucleotides, the CDR3 is TGTGCCAGCAGCCTCTGGGTCAGTAGCGACGAGCAGTACTTC.